These 2 T cell receptor beta chains were sequenced from one sample in a study of blood T cell repertoires in COVID-19. Sequencing was performed with immunoSEQ multiplex PCR; in TCRdb, only in-frame clones are kept and a portion is missing. The sample includes about 42,000 clones, approximately 90% of them seen just once. The sequenced material came from peripheral blood. All receptors derive from a man between 50 and 59 years old with active COVID-19.

This rearrangement joins TRBV19 to TRBJ2-1, with 8 positions matching TRBD2. The CDR3 covers 15 residues. Germline CDR1 LNHDA, CDR2 SQIVND (reference sequence). The ends lost 5 bases at V and 4 bases at J; junction bases unmatched: 7. CDR3 DNA sequence: TGTGCCAGTAGTCTAGCAGCGGGAGAATACAATGAGCAGTTCTTC. Protein sequence: CASSLAAGEYNEQFF. The entire variable domain, with the rest obtained from reference TRBV19 and TRBJ2-1, is as follows: DGGITQSPKYLFRKEGQNVTLSCEQNLNHDAMYWYRQDPGQGLRLIYYSQIVNDFQKGDIAEGYSVSREKKESFPLTVTSAQKNPTAFYLCASSLAAGEYNEQFFGPGTRLTVL.

The chain carries TRBV2 and TRBJ1-1, with a tentative D call TRBD1 (6 bases). Trimming left V 5 bases short and J 9 bases short, with 19 bases between. The length of the CDR3 is 14 residues. From germline, CDR1 is SNHLY and CDR2 FYNNEI. The CDR3 nucleotides read TGTGCCAGCAGTATCACAGGGATTGAAACTCAAGCTTTCTTT. This encodes CASSITGIETQAFF.